A single sample is the source of the 8 T cell receptor delta chains below, sequenced in a study of human gamma delta and Vdelta1 T cells. TCRdb re-identified clones in the PCR reads via CATT. The sample records about 6,100 delta-chain clones, about 9.4% being singletons. The sequencing input was naive CD27+ Vdelta1 gamma-delta T cells from blood. These receptors originate from a human donor in good health.

Of note for this clone: The protein that TCRdb holds for this DNA derives from a much larger clone and differs from the translated DNA at residue 16, which likely indicates a read error; the protein shown here is translated from the DNA. The chain has TRDV2 and TRDJ1; tentatively, D is TRDD3 (6 bases). Germline V gives CDR1 GEAIGNYY, CDR2 EKD. The CDR3 has 20 residues. CDR3 loop: CACESLRTKLQGGLSGKLIF. CDR3 in DNA: TGCGCCTGTGAAAGCCTACGCACCAAGCTACAAGGGGGACTTTCCGGTAAACTCATCTTT.

This clone has more than one count but fewer than ten. The V gene is TRDV1, the J gene TRDJ1; TRDD3 agrees at 12 bases. CDR1 and CDR2 from the germline V gene are TSWWSYY and QGS. CDR3 size: 22 residues. Trimming took 6 bases from V and 0 from J; bases not matched to a gene: 23. The CDR3 protein is CALGDTILRWGIRGNYTDKLIF. CDR3 nucleotide sequence: TGTGCTCTTGGTGATACCATCCTACGCTGGGGGATACGCGGGAACTACACCGATAAACTCATCTTT.

This clone was observed a few times. The rearrangement joins TRDV1 to TRDJ1; D is perhaps TRDD3 (6 bases). The V end lost 1 base, the J end lost 0 bases, and 33 bases lay between the germline ends. The CDR3 is 23 residues long. Germline values: CDR1 TSWWSYY, CDR2 QGS. CDR3 sequence: CALGEPALPKWGGNRAYTDKLIF. The DNA of the CDR3 is TGTGCTCTTGGGGAACCCGCCCTACCGAAATGGGGGGGTAACCGCGCGTACACCGATAAACTCATCTTT.

A few counts support this clone. TCRdb attributes to this sequence the protein of a much larger clone, which differs from the DNA translation at residue 12; a read error is likely, and the protein displayed is translated from the DNA. The chain couples TRDV1 to TRDJ1; 8 bases map to TRDD3. Per germline, CDR1 TSWWSYY and CDR2 QGS. The CDR3 covers 15 residues. V was clipped by 5 bases and J by 10 bases; unmatched bases: 15. CDR3 in DNA: TGTGCTCTTGGGAAGAACTTCGGCGGGGGATATAGACTCATCTTT. The encoded protein is CALGKNFGGGYRLIF.

This clone came up a few times. The protein given by TCRdb reflects a much larger clone and differs at residue 14 from this DNA's translation, likely from a read error; the protein shown is the DNA's translation. V is TRDV1 and J is TRDJ1, with D possibly TRDD3 on 6 matching bases. V dropped 3 bases and J dropped 0 bases, with 26 bases sitting between them. Germline V lookup: CDR1 TSWWSYY, CDR2 QGS. The CDR3 sequence is 20 residues long. The CDR3 spells CALGDRVNRGWGSDTDKLIF. The CDR3 DNA follows: TGTGCTCTTGGGGACAGAGTGAACCGGGGATGGGGGTCGGACACCGATAAACTCATCTTT.

This clone was seen a handful of times. A single base separates this from a much larger clone, so it may be a read error. Additional DNA sequences in this sample encode the identical CDR3. This chain links TRDV1 with TRDJ1, with D possibly matching TRDD3 (6 bases). V lost 5 bases and J 4 bases, leaving 29 bases between the germline ends. The germline V gene has CDR1 TSWWSYY and CDR2 QGS. This CDR3 is 19 amino acids long. For the CDR3, the DNA is TGTGCTCTTGGGTACCCCATTTCCGAGCGTCCTCTGGGGCTCGATAAACTCATCTTT. Amino acid sequence: CALGYPISERPLGLDKLIF.

A remark on this clone: This may arise from a read error, as a much more abundant clone is one base away. At the DNA level, this CDR3 is encoded by other sequences in the same sample as well. The chain couples TRDV1 to TRDJ1, with TRDD3 matching 10 bases. Germline V gene sequence: CDR1 TSWWSYY, CDR2 QGS. With V trimmed by 5 bases and J by 2 bases, 20 bases remained unmatched. CDR3 length: 20 residues. CDR3 sequence: CALGPFLPLLGDSPTDKLIF. The CDR3 DNA sequence: TGTGCTCTTGGGCCATTCCTACCCTTACTGGGGGATTCTCCTACCGATAAACTCATCTTT.

This rearrangement joins TRDV1 to TRDJ1; TRDD3 aligns across 9 bases. The V gene's germline CDR1 is TSWWSYY and CDR2 QGS. The V and J ends lost 1 base and 4 bases, in that order; junction bases with no gene match: 16. This CDR3 is built from 19 residues. The CDR3 protein is CALGERRGILKGHSDKLIF. CDR3 nucleotides: TGTGCTCTTGGGGAACGGAGGGGGATACTTAAGGGGCACAGCGATAAACTCATCTTT.